The clone carrying this TCR beta chain has at least ten counts. The antigen is undetermined. This sample stems from a study of CD8 T cells in ankylosing spondylitis. Study results and caveats: Disease-linked clones proved CD8+ and comparatively uncommon in peripheral blood. Past research had described some motif variants in reactive arthritis synovial fluid and blood.

TCR beta libraries were made by quantitative 5'-RACE with molecular barcodes. MiXCR, applied by TCRdb to the 5' RACE reads, yields one record per CDR3 protein. Among roughly 130,000 distinct CDR3 sequences, roughly 9% were seen once, and the ten largest hold about 3.3%. The CDR3 sequence is 15 residues long. V lost 3 bases and J lost 2; bases outside the gene matches: 7. Looked up from germline, CDR1 is MDHEN and CDR2 is SYDVKM. The sequenced material came from blood, either unsorted or a sorted T cell fraction (not recorded which). This sequence originates from a male donor with ankylosing spondylitis or in good health (not recorded which). The chain uses TRBV28 and TRBJ2-7; 7 nucleotides align to TRBD1. CDR3 nucleotide sequence: TGTGCCAGCAGTTTGGGACAGACTGGGGCCTACGAGCAGTACTTC. This gives the protein CASSLGQTGAYEQYF.